These T cell receptor beta chains were read from a single sample in a study of blood T cell repertoires in COVID-19. TCRdb keeps only in-frame clones here, not all; method: immunoSEQ multiplex PCR. This table holds around 94,000 clones, 91% found once. Sequenced material: peripheral blood. Receptors were obtained from a man aged 18 to 29 with acute or convalescent COVID-19. The CDR3 runs from the conserved cysteine through the conserved F or W. Fields, in order: V gene, clone size, J gene, D gene, CDR3 length, CDR3 DNA, CDR3 protein. D genes are given only for firm matches. Clone size is shown for a subset of rows, as once, few, many or a class of expanded clone.

>TRBV25-1|.|TRBJ2-7|TRBD1|15
TGTGCCAGCAGCCGAAGAGGACGGGACAGCTACGAGCAGTACTTC
CASSRRGRDSYEQYF
>TRBV10-3|.|TRBJ1-6|TRBD1|15
TGTGCCATCAGACCCGGGACAGACTATAATTCACCCCTCCACTTT
CAIRPGTDYNSPLHF
>TRBV3-1/TRBV3-2|.|TRBJ2-3|.|18
TGTGCCAGCAGCCCCCTTGGGGGCGGAAAGTGGAGCACAGATACGCAGTATTTT
CASSPLGGGKWSTDTQYF
>TRBV24-1|.|TRBJ2-7|TRBD1|13
TGTGCCACCAGTGGGACAGGGTATGGCGAGCAGTACTTC
CATSGTGYGEQYF
>TRBV7-9|.|TRBJ2-1|TRBD2|16
TGTGCCAGCAGCCCCACGGGACTAGCGGGAGGGGTTGAGCAGTTCTTC
CASSPTGLAGGVEQFF
>TRBV3-1/TRBV3-2|.|TRBJ2-3|.|18
TGTGCCAGCAGCCAAGGGAAATTCGCACTAGGATTAACAGATACGCAGTATTTT
CASSQGKFALGLTDTQYF
>TRBV11-3|once|TRBJ2-2|.|16
TGTGCCAGCAGCTTAGGAAAGGGGCTAGTCGGCGGGGAGCTGTTTTTT
CASSLGKGLVGGELFF
>TRBV11-2|once|TRBJ1-2|TRBD1|14
TGTGCCAGCAGCCGACAGGGGGCGTATTATGGCTACACCTTC
CASSRQGAYYGYTF
>TRBV5-5|.|TRBJ2-5|TRBD2|18
TGTGCCAGCAGCCGCGTGGCGGGACTAGCGGGGTTACAAGAGACCCAGTACTTC
CASSRVAGLAGLQETQYF
>TRBV15|.|TRBJ2-7|.|13
TGTGCCACCAGGGGAGACTATTCCTACGAGCAGTACTTC
CATRGDYSYEQYF
>TRBV5-1|.|TRBJ2-1|.|12
TGCGCCAGCAGCTCGCAGGGGAATGAGCAGTTCTTC
CASSSQGNEQFF
>TRBV5-1|.|TRBJ2-1|TRBD2|14
TGCGCCAGCAGCTTGTCGGCTAGCGGGGATGAGCAGTTCTTC
CASSLSASGDEQFF
>TRBV19|.|TRBJ2-1|TRBD1|15
TGTGCCAGTAGTATTAGGGGGACAGGGCGCGGAAGGCAGTTCTTC
CASSIRGTGRGRQFF
>TRBV6-5|few|TRBJ1-4|TRBD1|14
TGTGCCAGCAGGAGGACAGGGGGCGGCTTGGGACTGTTTTTT
CASRRTGGGLGLFF
>TRBV5-1|.|TRBJ2-5|TRBD1|15
TGCGCCAGCAGCTTAACCGGGACAGGACAAGAGACCCAGTACTTC
CASSLTGTGQETQYF
>TRBV30|.|TRBJ2-2|.|17
TGTGCCTGGAGTGTACCTCTGGGGGGGGCGGTCACCGGGGAGCTGTTTTTT
CAWSVPLGGAVTGELFF
>TRBV12-5|.|TRBJ2-3|TRBD1|15
TGTGCTAGTGGTGCCGGGACAGGGACGGCAGATACGCAGTATTTT
CASGAGTGTADTQYF
>TRBV6-1|.|TRBJ1-2|TRBD1|19
TGTGCCAGCAGTGAAAGGGGGGACAGGGGGATGGGGAGACCAAATGGCTACACCTTC
CASSERGDRGMGRPNGYTF
>TRBV18|.|TRBJ1-1|.|16
TGTGCCAGCTCACCAAGTCTCCTGCGGGGTCCCACTGAAGCTTTCTTT
CASSPSLLRGPTEAFF
>TRBV12-5|.|TRBJ1-1|.|18
TGTGCTAGTGGTTTTTGGCGGGACCGAACCACTTTGAACACTGAAGCTTTCTTT
CASGFWRDRTTLNTEAFF
>TRBV7-9|.|TRBJ1-3|.|12
TGTGCCAGCAGCCAGGAAGGAAACACCATATATTTT
CASSQEGNTIYF
>TRBV5-1|.|TRBJ1-3|TRBD1|14
TGCGCCAGCAGCTTTTCAGGGGGGAAAGACACCATATATTTT
CASSFSGGKDTIYF